The clone carrying this TCR beta chain was found a few times. This entry belongs to a study of regulatory T cells in long-lasting Graves disease. On the study more broadly: Graves' patients, diagnosed recently, had received antithyroid drugs under 3 months.

The CDR3 has 15 residues. Germline values: CDR1 ENHRY, CDR2 SYGVKD. Trimming took 4 bases from V and 8 from J; bases not matched to a gene: 13. The time point denotes: newly diagnosed GD, antithyroid drugs for less than 3 months. Extracted RNA from PBMCs served as the source of the TCR library. Staff drew around 8.5 milliliters of peripheral blood into EDTA tubes. The authors built TCR beta libraries using iRepertoire HTBI primers and Arm-PCR of CDR3 regions. TCRdb used MiXCR to reprocess the multiplex PCR reads, holding one entry per CDR3 protein. This sample yields roughly 500,000 distinct CDR3 sequences, of which approximately 15% are seen a single time; roughly a tenth belongs to the top ten. The sample also formed part of further work on T cells in Graves' hyperthyroidism and ophthalmopathy. That paper adds: The patients, who ranged from 18 to 65 in age, presented with newly diagnosed hyperthyroidism lasting under 2 months. Researchers ran a first-round RT-PCR on the TCR CDR3 using the HTBI primer set.

The chain recombines TRBV10-3 with TRBJ1-2; TRBD1 matches at 7 bases. The TCR sequence derives from a man under 40 with Graves disease. The material was peripheral blood mononuclear cells (PBMCs), obtained at new diagnosis, from a patient treated with antithyroid drugs. CDR3 nucleotide sequence: TGTGCCATCAGTGTTTCCGAGGGGGCGATTCAAGGCTACACCTTC. It yields the protein CAISVSEGAIQGYTF.